This T cell receptor (beta chain) was sequenced for a study of cytomegalovirus exposure and HLA in healthy donors. Broader study findings: Sequences of the TCR beta chain were said to predict the HLA-A and HLA-B alleles of most subjects accurately.

Concerning this clone: Its antigen is not known.

Primers: 60 Vbeta forward and 13 Jbeta reverse. This table comes from immunoSEQ multiplex PCR, and its TCRdb copy is limited to in-frame clones, with some not included. The sample carries about 110,000 clones, about 80% recorded once. This sequence was found in a woman between 45 and 60 years old in good health and CMV-seropositive. Sequencing was done on a sample of PBMCs.

The CDR3 sequence: CASSLGDSGNEQFF. The CDR3 DNA reads as TGTGCCAGCAGCTTAGGGGACAGCGGGAATGAGCAGTTCTTC. V is TRBV7-6 and J is TRBJ2-1, with D tentatively TRBD1 (7 bases). Per germline, CDR1 SGHVS and CDR2 FNYEAQ. The CDR3 extends over 14 amino acids. V shed 1 base and J shed 7 bases, with 11 bases lying between them.